These T cell receptor beta chains were read from a single sample in a study of cytomegalovirus exposure and HLA in healthy donors. The protocol was immunoSEQ multiplex PCR, while the TCRdb copy is restricted to in-frame clones and leaves out a portion. Its table lists some 150,000 clones. The sample was PBMCs. These receptors were taken from a woman aged 18-29 years in good health and CMV-seronegative. The CDR3 runs from the conserved cysteine through the conserved F or W. Each record gives: D gene, J gene, V gene, CDR3 length, CDR3 protein, CDR3 DNA. A D gene is named only where the DNA matches it firmly.

>.|TRBJ1-4|TRBV25-1|15
CASSSLREPNEKLFF
TGTGCCAGCAGTTCCCTTCGGGAGCCTAATGAAAAACTGTTTTTT
>TRBD1|TRBJ2-7|TRBV19|14
CASSRPGQRWEQYF
TGTGCCAGTAGTAGACCGGGACAGAGGTGGGAGCAGTACTTC
>.|TRBJ1-2|TRBV5-4|12
CASSLYRGGYTF
TGTGCCAGCAGCTTGTATCGGGGTGGCTACACCTTC
>TRBD2|TRBJ2-3|TRBV6-4|17
CASSLVAGTGGTDTQYF
TGTGCCAGCAGCCTAGTAGCGGGAACTGGTGGCACAGATACGCAGTATTTT
>TRBD2|TRBJ2-7|TRBV27|14
CASSPAGGGHEQYF
TGTGCCAGCAGCCCAGCGGGAGGGGGCCACGAGCAGTACTTC
>.|TRBJ1-1|TRBV2|15
CASSPNRERNTEAFF
TGTGCCAGCAGTCCTAACAGGGAAAGGAACACTGAAGCTTTCTTT
>.|TRBJ2-7|TRBV4-1|14
CASSQVGGGYEQYF
TGCGCCAGCAGCCAAGTAGGAGGAGGGTACGAGCAGTACTTC
>.|TRBJ2-1|TRBV29-1|15
CSDETWAGGYNEQFF
TGCAGCGACGAGACCTGGGCAGGGGGGTACAATGAGCAGTTCTTC
>.|TRBJ2-7|TRBV5-5|12
CASRLDSRTQYF
TGTGCCAGCAGGCTGGACAGTCGCACTCAGTACTTC
>.|TRBJ2-1|TRBV19|15
CASSRAVTSYNEQFF
TGTGCCAGTAGTAGGGCCGTGACCTCCTACAATGAGCAGTTCTTC
>.|TRBJ1-1|TRBV11-2|14
CASSLRGGQTEAFF
TGTGCCAGCAGCCTTCGGGGGGGTCAAACTGAAGCTTTCTTT
>.|TRBJ2-3|TRBV6-1|15
CASSQSQGTADTQYF
TGTGCCAGCAGTCAGTCTCAGGGGACCGCAGATACGCAGTATTTT
>.|TRBJ2-7|TRBV2|13
CASDRGAAYEQYF
TGTGCCAGCGACCGGGGGGCGGCCTACGAGCAGTACTTC
>TRBD1|TRBJ1-1|TRBV15|15
CATSGLDRQGREAFF
TGTGCCACCAGCGGTCTCGATCGACAGGGCCGTGAAGCTTTCTTT
>TRBD2|TRBJ2-1|TRBV7-9|15
CASSSKREGLKEQFF
TGTGCCAGCAGCTCAAAGCGGGAGGGCCTCAAGGAGCAGTTCTTC
>.|TRBJ2-5|TRBV27|18
CASSFRWRGPRERGTQYF
TGTGCCAGCAGTTTTCGGTGGAGGGGGCCCCGAGAGCGTGGGACCCAGTACTTC
>TRBD2|TRBJ2-3|TRBV7-6|16
CASRTGTSGSTDTQYF
TGTGCCAGCAGAACCGGGACTAGCGGGAGTACAGATACGCAGTATTTT
>TRBD2|TRBJ2-2|TRBV27|15
CASSWLAGVSGELFF
TGTGCCAGCAGTTGGCTAGCGGGAGTATCCGGGGAGCTGTTTTTT
>TRBD2|TRBJ2-1|TRBV5-1|17
CASSPIGTSGSGGEQFF
TGCGCCAGCAGCCCTATTGGGACTAGCGGGAGTGGGGGGGAGCAGTTCTTC
>TRBD2|TRBJ2-5|TRBV27|15
CASNRGGGSEETQYF
TGTGCCAGCAATCGGGGGGGCGGGAGCGAGGAGACCCAGTACTTC
>.|TRBJ2-5|TRBV7-2|13
CASSGRSQETQYF
TGTGCCAGCAGCGGGAGATCCCAAGAGACCCAGTACTTC
>TRBD1|TRBJ2-1|TRBV2|13
CASRRQGYNEQFF
TGTGCCAGCAGGAGACAGGGGTATAATGAGCAGTTCTTC
>TRBD1|TRBJ1-4|TRBV5-1|14
CASRPGTGDEKLFF
TGCGCCAGCAGACCCGGGACAGGGGATGAAAAACTGTTTTTT
>.|TRBJ2-4|TRBV5-8|16
CASSPDKPRAKNIQYF
TGTGCCAGCAGCCCAGACAAGCCTCGGGCCAAAAACATTCAGTACTTC
>.|TRBJ2-3|TRBV11-3|15
CASSLDSGWADTQYF
TGTGCCAGCAGCTTAGATTCAGGCTGGGCAGATACGCAGTATTTT
>TRBD2|TRBJ2-1|TRBV7-2|17
CASSLEVASGWGNEQFF
TGTGCCAGCAGCTTAGAAGTCGCTAGCGGATGGGGGAATGAGCAGTTCTTC
>TRBD2|TRBJ2-2|TRBV9|15
CASSPGLASTGELFF
TGTGCCAGCAGCCCGGGACTAGCGAGCACCGGGGAGCTGTTTTTT
>.|TRBJ2-3|TRBV5-4|15
CASSLGGPRADTQYF
TGTGCCAGCAGCTTGGGAGGGCCTCGTGCAGATACGCAGTATTTT
>TRBD1|TRBJ1-2|TRBV14|15
CASSPPTDRASGYTF
TGTGCCAGCAGCCCACCAACGGACAGGGCTTCTGGCTACACCTTC
>.|TRBJ2-7|TRBV9|11
CASSVRYEQYF
TGTGCCAGCAGCGTACGGTACGAGCAGTACTTC
>.|TRBJ2-3|TRBV7-3|15
CASSLVVGARDTQYF
TGTGCCAGCAGCTTAGTTGTGGGAGCAAGGGATACGCAGTATTTT
>TRBD1|TRBJ1-1|TRBV7-9|15
CASRRDRGLNTEAFF
TGTGCCAGCAGAAGGGACAGGGGGCTGAACACTGAAGCTTTCTTT
>TRBD1|TRBJ1-1|TRBV5-4|14
CASSSPGQDGWSPF
TGTGCCAGCAGCTCACCGGGACAGGATGGGTGGTCCCCATTT
>.|TRBJ2-6|TRBV10-3|15
CAIMSTETGANVLTF
TGTGCCATCATGAGTACAGAGACTGGGGCCAACGTCCTGACTTTC